One and the same sample provided the 4 T cell receptor beta chains below, sequenced in a study of blood T cells in healthy people across ages. The second PCR ran 7 to 11 cycles with a sample-barcoded 5' primer and J-beta primers. TCRdb recomputed calls from the 5' RACE reads with MiXCR, one row per CDR3 protein. The data hold just over 1 million distinct CDR3 sequences, with 45% observed a single time. The sequenced material came from blood. The receptors were sampled from a woman aged 55 to 70 in good health.

The V gene is TRBV5-6, the J gene TRBJ2-5; TRBD2 agrees at 11 bases. V was clipped by 4 bases and J by 1 base; unmatched bases: 6. This CDR3 region has 16 residues. Germline lookup yields CDR1 SGHDT and CDR2 YYEEEE. CDR3 nucleotide sequence: TGTGCCAGCAGCACAGGGACTAGCGGCACCCAAGAGACCCAGTACTTC. Translated: CASSTGTSGTQETQYF.

The table lists this clonotype with a few counts. The chain has TRBV5-1 and TRBJ2-3; 7 bases are a match to TRBD2. Germline V lookup: CDR1 SGHRS, CDR2 YFSETQ. The CDR3 has 17 residues. The V and J ends lost 0 bases and 1 base, in that order; junction bases with no gene match: 8. DNA for the CDR3: TGCGCCAGCAGCTTGGTCTTGCGGGAGACCGGCACAGATACGCAGTATTTT. Translation gives CASSLVLRETGTDTQYF.

This clonotype was found a few times. The DNA is left out, because the CDR3 cannot be placed on it with certainty; the CDR3 is given as TCRdb lists it. The rearrangement joins TRBV12-5 to TRBJ2-7. The V gene's germline CDR1 is LGHNT and CDR2 FRNRAP. The CDR3 is 15 amino acids in total, end residues counted. The CDR3 spells CASGLGTGFSYEQYF.

This sequence joins TRBV4-1 and TRBJ1-2; no clear D. V gave up 1 base and J gave up 3 bases, with 6 bases separating them. The CDR3 has 13 amino acids. CDR1 MGHRA and CDR2 YSYEKL come from the germline V gene. The CDR3 is CASSQVMDYGYTF. The CDR3 nucleotides are TGCGCCAGCAGCCAAGTAATGGACTATGGCTACACCTTC.